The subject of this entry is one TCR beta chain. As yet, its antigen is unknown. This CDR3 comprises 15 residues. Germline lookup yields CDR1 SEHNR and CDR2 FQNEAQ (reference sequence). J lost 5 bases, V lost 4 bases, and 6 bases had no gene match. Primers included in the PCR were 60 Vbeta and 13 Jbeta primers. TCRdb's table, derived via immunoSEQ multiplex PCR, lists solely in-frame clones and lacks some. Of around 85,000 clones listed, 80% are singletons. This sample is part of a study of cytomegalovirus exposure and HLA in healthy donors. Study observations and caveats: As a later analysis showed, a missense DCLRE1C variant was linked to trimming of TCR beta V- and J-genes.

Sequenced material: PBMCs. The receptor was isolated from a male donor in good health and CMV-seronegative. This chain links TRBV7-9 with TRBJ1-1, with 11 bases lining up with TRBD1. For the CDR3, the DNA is TGTGCCAGCAGCTCCGGACAGGGGGCGCGTACTGAAGCTTTCTTT. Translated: CASSSGQGARTEAFF.